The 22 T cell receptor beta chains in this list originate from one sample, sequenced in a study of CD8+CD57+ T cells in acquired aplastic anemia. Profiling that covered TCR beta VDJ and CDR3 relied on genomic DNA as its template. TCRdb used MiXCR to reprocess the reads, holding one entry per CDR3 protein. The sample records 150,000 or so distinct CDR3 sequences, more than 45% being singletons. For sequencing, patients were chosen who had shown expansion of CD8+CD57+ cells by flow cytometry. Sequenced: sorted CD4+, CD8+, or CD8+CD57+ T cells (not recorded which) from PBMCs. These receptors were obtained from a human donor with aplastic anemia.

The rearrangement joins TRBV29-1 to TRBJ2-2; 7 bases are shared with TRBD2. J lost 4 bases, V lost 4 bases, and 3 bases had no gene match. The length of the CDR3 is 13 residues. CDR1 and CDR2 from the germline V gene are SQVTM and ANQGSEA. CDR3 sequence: CSVGASGTGELFF. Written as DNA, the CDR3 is TGCAGCGTTGGAGCTAGCGGCACCGGGGAGCTGTTTTTT.

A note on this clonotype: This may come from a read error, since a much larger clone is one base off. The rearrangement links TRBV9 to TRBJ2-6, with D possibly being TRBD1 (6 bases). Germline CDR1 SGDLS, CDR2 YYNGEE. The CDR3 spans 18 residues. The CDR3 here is CTSSATTGQSSGANVLTF. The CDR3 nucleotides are TGTACCAGCAGCGCCACAACTGGACAGAGCTCTGGGGCCAACGTCCTGACTTTC.

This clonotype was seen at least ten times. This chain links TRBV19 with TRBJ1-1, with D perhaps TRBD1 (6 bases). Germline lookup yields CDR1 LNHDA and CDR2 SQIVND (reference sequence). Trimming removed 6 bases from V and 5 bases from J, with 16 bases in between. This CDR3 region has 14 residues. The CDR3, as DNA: TGTGCCAGTAGGGGGGCGGGGAGGTGGACTGAAGCTTTCTTT. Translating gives CASRGAGRWTEAFF. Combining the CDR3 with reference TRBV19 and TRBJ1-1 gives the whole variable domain DGGITQSPKYLFRKEGQNVTLSCEQNLNHDAMYWYRQDPGQGLRLIYYSQIVNDFQKGDIAEGYSVSREKKESFPLTVTSAQKNPTAFYLCASRGAGRWTEAFFGQGTRLTVV.

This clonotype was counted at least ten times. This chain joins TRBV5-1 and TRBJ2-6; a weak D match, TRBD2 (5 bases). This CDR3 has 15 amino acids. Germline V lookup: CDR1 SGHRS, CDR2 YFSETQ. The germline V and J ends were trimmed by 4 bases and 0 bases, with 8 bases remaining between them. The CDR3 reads CASSPSGSGANVLTF. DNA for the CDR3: TGCGCCAGCAGCCCGAGCGGCTCTGGGGCCAACGTCCTGACTTTC.

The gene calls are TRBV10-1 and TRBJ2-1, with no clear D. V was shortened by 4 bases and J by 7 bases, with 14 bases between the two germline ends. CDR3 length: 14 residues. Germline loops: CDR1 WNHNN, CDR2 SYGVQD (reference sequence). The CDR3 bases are TGCGCCAGCAGTGCTACGAGGAATGGGAATGAGCAGTTCTTC. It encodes CASSATRNGNEQFF.

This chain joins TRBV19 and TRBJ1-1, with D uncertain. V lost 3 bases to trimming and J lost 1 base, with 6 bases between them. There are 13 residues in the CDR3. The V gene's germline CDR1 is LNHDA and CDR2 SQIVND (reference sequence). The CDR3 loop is CASSIVRNTEAFF. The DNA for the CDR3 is TGTGCCAGTAGTATCGTCAGGAACACTGAAGCTTTCTTT.

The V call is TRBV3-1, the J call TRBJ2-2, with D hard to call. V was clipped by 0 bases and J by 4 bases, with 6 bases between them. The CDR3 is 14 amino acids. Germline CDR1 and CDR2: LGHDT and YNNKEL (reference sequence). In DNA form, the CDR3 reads TGTGCCAGCAGCCAAGAAAGGCGCACCGGGGAGCTGTTTTTT. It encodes CASSQERRTGELFF.

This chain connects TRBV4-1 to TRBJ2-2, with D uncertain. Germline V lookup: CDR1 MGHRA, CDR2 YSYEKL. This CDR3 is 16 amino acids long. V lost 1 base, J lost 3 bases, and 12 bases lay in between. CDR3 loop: CASSQGGWSDTGELFF. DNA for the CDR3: TGCGCCAGCAGCCAAGGTGGGTGGTCGGACACCGGGGAGCTGTTTTTT.

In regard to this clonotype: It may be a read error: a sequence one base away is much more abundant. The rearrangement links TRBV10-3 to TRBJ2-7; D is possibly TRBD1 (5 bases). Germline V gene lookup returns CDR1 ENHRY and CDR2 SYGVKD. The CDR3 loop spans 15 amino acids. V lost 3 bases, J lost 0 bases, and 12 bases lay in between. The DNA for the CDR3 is TGTGCCATCAGTGATACAGGCCTCCCCTCCTACGAGCAGTACTTC. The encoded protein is CAISDTGLPSYEQYF.

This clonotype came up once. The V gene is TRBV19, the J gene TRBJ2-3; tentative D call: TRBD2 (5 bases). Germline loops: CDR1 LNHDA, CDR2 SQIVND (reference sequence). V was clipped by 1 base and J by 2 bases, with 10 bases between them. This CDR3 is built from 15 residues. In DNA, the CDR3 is TGTGCCAGTAGTATAGGAGCGGATGTCACAGATACGCAGTATTTT. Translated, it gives CASSIGADVTDTQYF.

CDR3 sequence: CASSPKNTEAFF. Here the CDR3 DNA reads TGTGCCAGCAGCCCGAAGAACACTGAAGCTTTCTTT. The chain carries TRBV7-9 and TRBJ1-1; no clear D. Deletions cut 5 bases from V and 1 base from J, with 5 bases between. The CDR3 has 12 residues. Germline-derived CDR1 and CDR2 are SEHNR and FQNEAQ (reference sequence).

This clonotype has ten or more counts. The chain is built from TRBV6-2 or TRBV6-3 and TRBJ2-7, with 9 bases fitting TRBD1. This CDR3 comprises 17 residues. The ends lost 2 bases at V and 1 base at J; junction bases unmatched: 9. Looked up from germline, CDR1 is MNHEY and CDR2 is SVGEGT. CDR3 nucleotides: TGTGCCAGCAGTTACGGACAAGGGACAGGGAATTCCTACGAGCAGTACTTC. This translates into CASSYGQGTGNSYEQYF.

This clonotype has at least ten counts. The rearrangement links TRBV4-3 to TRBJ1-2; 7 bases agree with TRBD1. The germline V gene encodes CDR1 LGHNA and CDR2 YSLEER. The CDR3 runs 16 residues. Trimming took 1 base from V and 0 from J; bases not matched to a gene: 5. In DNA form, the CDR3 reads TGCGCCAGCAGCCAAGGTGCAGGGACAGCTAACTATGGCTACACCTTC. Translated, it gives CASSQGAGTANYGYTF.

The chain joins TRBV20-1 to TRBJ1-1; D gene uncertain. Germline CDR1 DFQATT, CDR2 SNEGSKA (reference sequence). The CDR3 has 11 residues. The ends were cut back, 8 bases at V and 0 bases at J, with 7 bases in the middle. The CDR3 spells CSSALNTEAFF. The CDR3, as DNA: TGCAGTTCAGCCCTGAACACTGAAGCTTTCTTT.

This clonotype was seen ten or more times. The CDR3 DNA reads TGCGCCAGCTTGCCGGGACAGGGCATGAACACTGAAGCTTTCTTT. Its translation is CASLPGQGMNTEAFF. The chain recombines TRBV5-1 with TRBJ1-1, with TRBD1 identical over 9 bases. V was clipped by 7 bases and J by 0 bases; unmatched bases: 7. Germline assignment: CDR1 SGHRS and CDR2 YFSETQ. This CDR3 is built from 15 residues.

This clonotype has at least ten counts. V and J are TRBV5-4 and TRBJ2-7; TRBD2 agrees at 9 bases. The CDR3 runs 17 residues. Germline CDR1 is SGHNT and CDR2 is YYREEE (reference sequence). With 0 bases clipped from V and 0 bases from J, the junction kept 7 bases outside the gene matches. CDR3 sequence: CASSLGLAGISSYEQYF. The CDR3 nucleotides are TGTGCCAGCAGCTTGGGCCTAGCGGGGATTAGCTCCTACGAGCAGTACTTC.

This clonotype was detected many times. The CDR3 protein is CASSELTGVGNSPLHF. DNA of the CDR3: TGTGCCAGCAGTGAATTGACAGGGGTGGGGAATTCACCCCTCCACTTT. V is TRBV25-1 and J is TRBJ1-6, with 8 bases lining up with TRBD1. CDR3 length: 16 amino acids. The V gene end was trimmed by 1 base and the J gene end by 7 bases; junction bases not matched to a gene: 6. The V gene's germline CDR1 is MGHDK and CDR2 SYGVNS.

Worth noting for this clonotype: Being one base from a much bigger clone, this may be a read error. The CDR3 sequence is CASSPRISGLTGGLFF. CDR3 coding DNA: TGTGCCAGTAGCCCCAGGATTAGCGGACTCACCGGGGGGCTGTTTTTT. The chain carries TRBV19 and TRBJ2-2, with a weak D call TRBD2 (6 bases). This CDR3 is 16 amino acids long. Germline CDR1 and CDR2: LNHDA and SQIVND (reference sequence).

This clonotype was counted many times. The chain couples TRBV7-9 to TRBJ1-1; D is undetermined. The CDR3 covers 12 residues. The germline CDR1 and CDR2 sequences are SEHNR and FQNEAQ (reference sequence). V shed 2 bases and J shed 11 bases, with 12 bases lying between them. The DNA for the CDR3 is TGTGCCAGCAGCTTATCTGAGGGTATTGCTTTCTTT. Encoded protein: CASSLSEGIAFF.

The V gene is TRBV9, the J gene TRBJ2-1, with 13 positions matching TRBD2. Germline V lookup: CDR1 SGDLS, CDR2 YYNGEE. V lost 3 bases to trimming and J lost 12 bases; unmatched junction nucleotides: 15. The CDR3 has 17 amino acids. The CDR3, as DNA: TGTGCCAGCAGCGCCTCTTCCGGGACTAGCGGGGTCAACGGGCAGTTCTTC. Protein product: CASSASSGTSGVNGQFF.

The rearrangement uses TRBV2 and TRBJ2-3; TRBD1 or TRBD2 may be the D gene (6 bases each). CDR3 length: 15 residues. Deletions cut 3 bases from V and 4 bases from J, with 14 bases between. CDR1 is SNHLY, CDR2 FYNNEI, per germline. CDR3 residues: CASSDSSEGADTQYF. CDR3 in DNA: TGTGCCAGCAGTGACTCTAGCGAGGGGGCAGATACGCAGTATTTT.

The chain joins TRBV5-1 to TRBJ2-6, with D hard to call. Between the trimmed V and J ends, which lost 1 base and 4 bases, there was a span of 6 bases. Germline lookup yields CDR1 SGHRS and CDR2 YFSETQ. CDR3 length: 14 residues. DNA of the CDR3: TGCGCCAGCAGCTTGATCGCAGGGGCCAACGTCCTGACTTTC. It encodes CASSLIAGANVLTF.